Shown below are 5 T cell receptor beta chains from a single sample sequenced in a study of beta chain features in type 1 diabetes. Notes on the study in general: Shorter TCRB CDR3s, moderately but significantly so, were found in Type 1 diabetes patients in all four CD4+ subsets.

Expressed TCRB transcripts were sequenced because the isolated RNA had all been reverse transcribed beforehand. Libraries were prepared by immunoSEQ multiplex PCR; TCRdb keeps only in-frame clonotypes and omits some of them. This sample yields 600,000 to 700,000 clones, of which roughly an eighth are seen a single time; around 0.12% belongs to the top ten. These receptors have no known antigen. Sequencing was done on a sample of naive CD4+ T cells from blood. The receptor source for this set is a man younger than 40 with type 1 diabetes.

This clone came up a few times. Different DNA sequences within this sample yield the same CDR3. The CDR3: CASSVEGYEQYF. The CDR3 coding sequence is TGTGCCAGCAGCGTAGAAGGGTACGAGCAGTACTTC. This chain joins TRBV9 and TRBJ2-7; D uncertain. The CDR3 runs 12 residues. Germline V CDR1 and CDR2: SGDLS, YYNGEE. Trimming removed 0 bases at V and 4 bases at J, with 5 bases between.

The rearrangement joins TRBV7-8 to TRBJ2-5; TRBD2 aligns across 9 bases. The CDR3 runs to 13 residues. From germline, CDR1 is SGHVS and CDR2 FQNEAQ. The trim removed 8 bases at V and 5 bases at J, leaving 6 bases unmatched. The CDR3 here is CASWRGGRETQYF. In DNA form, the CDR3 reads TGTGCCAGCTGGCGGGGGGGTCGGGAGACCCAGTACTTC. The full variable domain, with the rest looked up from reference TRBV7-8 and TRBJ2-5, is GAGVSQSPRYKVAKRGQDVALRCDPISGHVSLFWYQQALGQGPEFLTYFQNEAQLDKSGLPSDRFFAERPEGSVSTLKIQRTQQEDSAVYLCASWRGGRETQYFGPGTRLLVL.

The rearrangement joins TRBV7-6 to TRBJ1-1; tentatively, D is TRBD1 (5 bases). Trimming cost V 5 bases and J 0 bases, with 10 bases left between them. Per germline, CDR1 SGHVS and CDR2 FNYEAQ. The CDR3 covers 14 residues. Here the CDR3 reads CASSLQGLNTEAFF. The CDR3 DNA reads TGTGCCAGCAGCCTCCAGGGCTTGAACACTGAAGCTTTCTTT.

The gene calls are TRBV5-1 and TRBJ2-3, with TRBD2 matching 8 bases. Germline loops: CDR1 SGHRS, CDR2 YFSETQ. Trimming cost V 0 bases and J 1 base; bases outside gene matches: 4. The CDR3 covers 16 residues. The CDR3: CASSLGSGRRTDTQYF. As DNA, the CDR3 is TGCGCCAGCAGCTTGGGGAGCGGGAGACGCACAGATACGCAGTATTTT. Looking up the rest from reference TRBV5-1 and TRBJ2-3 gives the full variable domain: KAGVTQTPRYLIKTRGQQVTLSCSPISGHRSVSWYQQTPGQGLQFLFEYFSETQRNKGNFPGRFSGRQFSNSRSEMNVSTLELGDSALYLCASSLGSGRRTDTQYFGPGTRLTVL.

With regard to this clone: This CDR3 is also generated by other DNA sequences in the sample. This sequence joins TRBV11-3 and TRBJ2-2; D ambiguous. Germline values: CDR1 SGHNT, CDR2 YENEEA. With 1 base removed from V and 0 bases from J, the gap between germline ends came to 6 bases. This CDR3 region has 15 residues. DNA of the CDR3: TGTGCCAGCAGCTTAGGTGGGGCGAACACCGGGGAGCTGTTTTTT. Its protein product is CASSLGGANTGELFF.